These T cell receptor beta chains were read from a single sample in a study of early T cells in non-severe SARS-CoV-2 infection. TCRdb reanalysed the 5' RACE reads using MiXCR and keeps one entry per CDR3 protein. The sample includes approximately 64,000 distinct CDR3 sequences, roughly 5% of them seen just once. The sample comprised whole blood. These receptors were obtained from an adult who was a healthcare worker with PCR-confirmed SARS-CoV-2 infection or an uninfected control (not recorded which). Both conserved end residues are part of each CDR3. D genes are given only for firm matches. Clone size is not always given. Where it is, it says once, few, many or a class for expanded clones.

CDR3: CAIQREKWTGELFF
DNA: TGTGCCATCCAGCGTGAGAAGTGGACCGGGGAGCTGTTTTTT
V: TRBV10-3
D: NA
J: TRBJ2-2
size: NA

CDR3: CASTTDRDPGNTIYF
DNA: TGTGCCAGTACCACCGACAGGGATCCTGGAAACACCATATATTTT
V: TRBV3-1
D: TRBD1
J: TRBJ1-3
size: many

CDR3: CASSRQVLNSPLHF
DNA: TGTGCCAGCAGCAGACAGGTCCTTAATTCACCCCTCCACTTT
V: TRBV7-2
D: NA
J: TRBJ1-6
size: many

CDR3: CSGSGRTNEQFF
DNA: TGCAGCGGGAGCGGGAGGACAAATGAGCAGTTCTTC
V: TRBV20-1
D: TRBD2
J: TRBJ2-1
size: many

CDR3: CSARTGQGSSGANVLTF
DNA: TGCAGTGCTAGAACGGGTCAGGGTTCCTCTGGGGCCAACGTCCTGACTTTC
V: TRBV20-1
D: NA
J: TRBJ2-6
size: many

CDR3: CSADPGVDEKLFF
DNA: TGCAGTGCTGATCCGGGAGTAGATGAAAAACTGTTTTTT
V: TRBV20-1
D: NA
J: TRBJ1-4
size: many

CDR3: CASSLGGGTKYNEQFF
DNA: TGTGCCAGCAGCTTAGGAGGAGGGACGAAGTACAATGAGCAGTTCTTC
V: TRBV7-9
D: NA
J: TRBJ2-1
size: few

CDR3: CAISEAPPRTDTQYF
DNA: TGTGCCATCAGTGAGGCCCCACCCCGCACAGATACGCAGTATTTT
V: TRBV10-3
D: NA
J: TRBJ2-3
size: medium-sized

CDR3: CASSVRPQETQYF
DNA: TGTGCCAGCAGCGTACGGCCTCAAGAGACCCAGTACTTC
V: TRBV7-2
D: NA
J: TRBJ2-5
size: many

CDR3: CASTLDRSNQPQHF
DNA: TGCGCCAGCACCTTGGACCGTAGCAATCAGCCCCAGCATTTT
V: TRBV5-1
D: NA
J: TRBJ1-5
size: many

CDR3: CASSLGGTPPDEQYF
DNA: TGTGCCAGCAGCCTCGGCGGGACCCCTCCGGACGAGCAGTACTTC
V: TRBV7-2
D: NA
J: TRBJ2-7
size: many

CDR3: CASSPANGIPQHF
DNA: TGTGCCAGCAGCCCGGCTAATGGGATCCCCCAGCATTTT
V: TRBV5-6
D: NA
J: TRBJ1-5
size: medium-sized

CDR3: CASSQSTSGSYEQYF
DNA: TGCGCCAGCAGCCAATCGACTAGCGGGAGCTACGAGCAGTACTTC
V: TRBV4-3
D: TRBD2
J: TRBJ2-7
size: few

CDR3: CASTQGSRSTDTQYF
DNA: TGTGCCAGCACCCAAGGTAGCCGAAGCACAGATACGCAGTATTTT
V: TRBV2
D: NA
J: TRBJ2-3
size: NA

CDR3: CASSVQGSNNYGYTF
DNA: TGCGCCAGCAGCGTACAGGGGAGCAATAACTATGGCTACACCTTC
V: TRBV5-1
D: TRBD1
J: TRBJ1-2
size: few

CDR3: CASSWATGANYGYTF
DNA: TGTGCCAGCAGCTGGGCGACGGGAGCTAACTATGGCTACACCTTC
V: TRBV5-8
D: NA
J: TRBJ1-2
size: many

CDR3: CASSQEGGQGRAQYF
DNA: TGTGCCAGCAGCCAAGAGGGGGGACAAGGAAGGGCCCAGTACTTC
V: TRBV4-2
D: NA
J: TRBJ2-5
size: NA

CDR3: CASSYGPGGSTEAFF
DNA: TGCGCCAGCAGCTACGGACCCGGGGGGAGCACTGAAGCTTTCTTT
V: TRBV4-1
D: NA
J: TRBJ1-1
size: many

CDR3: CATLAGTSTDTQYF
DNA: TGTGCCACTTTGGCGGGGACTAGCACAGATACGCAGTATTTT
V: TRBV10-3
D: NA
J: TRBJ2-3
size: many

CDR3: CASSSGLAGTEQYF
DNA: TGCGCCAGCAGCTCGGGACTAGCGGGGACCGAGCAGTACTTC
V: TRBV5-1
D: TRBD2
J: TRBJ2-7
size: NA

CDR3: CASSQEGPGDANIQYF
DNA: TGCGCCAGCAGCCAAGAGGGGCCAGGCGATGCAAACATTCAGTACTTC
V: TRBV4-1
D: NA
J: TRBJ2-4
size: NA

CDR3: CASSLDVRGLETQYF
DNA: TGTGCCAGCAGCTTAGACGTCAGGGGCTTAGAGACCCAGTACTTC
V: TRBV7-2
D: NA
J: TRBJ2-5
size: many

CDR3: CAISEETLAGARFFSEQYF
DNA: TGTGCCATCAGTGAGGAAACTCTAGCGGGAGCTAGATTTTTTTCCGAGCAGTACTTC
V: TRBV10-3
D: TRBD2
J: TRBJ2-7
size: few

CDR3: CATSDATGGHQETQYF
DNA: TGTGCCACCAGTGATGCGACAGGGGGCCACCAAGAGACCCAGTACTTC
V: TRBV24-1
D: TRBD1
J: TRBJ2-5
size: many

CDR3: CSARTLNTEAFF
DNA: TGCAGTGCTAGAACCCTGAACACTGAAGCTTTCTTT
V: TRBV20-1
D: NA
J: TRBJ1-1
size: many

CDR3: CASSLEGQGHQPQHF
DNA: TGTGCCAGCAGCTTGGAAGGACAGGGACATCAGCCCCAGCATTTT
V: TRBV5-6
D: TRBD1
J: TRBJ1-5
size: many

CDR3: CASSDYRGTDTQYF
DNA: TGTGCCAGCAGCGACTACAGGGGCACGGATACGCAGTATTTT
V: TRBV5-4
D: TRBD1
J: TRBJ2-3
size: NA

CDR3: CASSDSKLALGDQPQHF
DNA: TGTGCCAGCAGTGACTCCAAGCTAGCATTGGGGGATCAGCCCCAGCATTTT
V: TRBV6-4
D: NA
J: TRBJ1-5
size: NA